The text below deals with one T cell receptor beta chain. J was trimmed by 6 bases and V by 5 bases; bases with no gene match: 2. The CDR3 spans 15 residues. In germline, CDR1 is SEHNR, CDR2 FQNEAQ (reference sequence). Clones were read by immunoSEQ multiplex PCR, and TCRdb kept only the in-frame ones, dropping some. The data contain over 45,000 clones, 90% of them singletons. This record belongs to a study of blood T cell repertoires in COVID-19. The chain joins TRBV7-9 to TRBJ2-2; 14 bases line up with TRBD2. The TCR comes from a man aged 45-60 years with acute or convalescent COVID-19. The sample comprised peripheral blood. The CDR3 nucleotides read TGTGCCAGCAGCACGGGACTAGCGGGAGCCGGGGAGCTGTTTTTT. Protein: CASSTGLAGAGELFF.